This TCR beta chain is from a study of blood T cell repertoires in COVID-19. The CDR3 is 15 amino acids. From germline, CDR1 is SGHRS and CDR2 YFSETQ. J gave up 5 bases and V 4 bases, and 9 bases lay outside the gene matches. Using immunoSEQ multiplex PCR, the repertoire was profiled, and TCRdb retains in-frame clones only, with some absent. This table holds some 400,000 clones, 80% to 95% found once. The receptor was derived from a woman aged 35 to 49 who had been exposed to COVID-19. The chain carries TRBV5-1 and TRBJ2-1; 7 bases map to TRBD1. What was sequenced was PBMCs or T cells enriched from blood (not recorded which). CDR3 coding DNA: TGCGCCAGCAGCGCACTCGGGACAGCCAACAATGAGCAGTTCTTC. Protein: CASSALGTANNEQFF.